This entry lists 22 T cell receptor beta chains sequenced from one sample in a study of cytomegalovirus exposure and HLA in healthy donors. The study ran its PCR with 60 Vbeta and 13 Jbeta primers. Clones were sequenced by immunoSEQ multiplex PCR, and TCRdb holds only the in-frame ones, with some missing. This table holds 99,000 or so clones, roughly 15% found once. What was sequenced was PBMCs. These receptors all stem from a female donor in good health and CMV-seronegative.

Comment on this clone: At one end the junction does not follow the germline gene, possibly because of a read error. The rearrangement uses TRBV6-1 and TRBJ2-7, with TRBD1 matching over 8 bases. The CDR3 has 14 amino acids. Germline CDR1 and CDR2: MNHNS and SASEGT. DNA for the CDR3: TGTGCCAGCAGTGCAAGGACAGGGACCTACGAGCCGTACTTC. Protein: CASSARTGTYEPYF.

The chain is built from TRBV2 and TRBJ2-7, with D perhaps TRBD1 (6 bases). Germline V CDR1 and CDR2: SNHLY, FYNNEI. The CDR3 length is 14 residues. Trimming pared 5 bases from V and 2 bases from J, leaving 13 bases between. The CDR3 region is CASSPDRWAYEQYF. As DNA, the CDR3 is TGTGCCAGCAGTCCAGACAGGTGGGCCTACGAGCAGTACTTC.

This clone has more than one count but fewer than ten. This rearrangement joins TRBV27 to TRBJ2-1; possible D gene TRBD2, 5 bases. The V gene lost 8 bases and the J gene lost 9 bases, with 20 bases spanning the gap. Germline CDR1 MNHEY, CDR2 SMNVEV (reference sequence). This CDR3 has 14 residues. The CDR3 bases are TGTGCCAGCGAAAACTTGCCTCGCGGAGGTGAGCAGTTCTTC. It specifies CASENLPRGGEQFF.

The chain recombines TRBV7-8 with TRBJ2-2; 8 bases align to TRBD1. The germline CDR1 and CDR2 sequences are SGHVS and FQNEAQ. Trimming cost V 6 bases and J 4 bases; bases outside gene matches: 7. The CDR3 runs to 15 residues. CDR3 nucleotides: TGTGCCAGCAGGTCCCAGGGGGCTCTCACCGGGGAGCTGTTTTTT. The encoded protein is CASRSQGALTGELFF.

The chain has TRBV7-6 and TRBJ2-5, with TRBD1 matching 8 bases. The J call is in doubt because the DNA end fits TRBJ2-7 better. Looked up from germline, CDR1 is SGHVS and CDR2 is FNYEAQ. The CDR3 has 15 amino acids. CDR3 bases: TGTGCCAGCAGCTTAGGAGAGACAGGGGTCTACGAGCAGTACTTC. Its protein product is CASSLGETGVYEQYF.

A few counts support this clone. The chain has TRBV9 and TRBJ2-5; D may be TRBD2 (5 bases). V was pared by 4 bases and J by 2 bases, with 12 bases between. CDR1 is SGDLS, CDR2 YYNGEE, per germline. CDR3 length: 14 amino acids. The CDR3 DNA sequence: TGTGCCAGCAGCCCCCCCGGGATTCAAGAGACCCAGTACTTC. Residues: CASSPPGIQETQYF.

CDR3 bases: TGTGCCAGCAGCCACCCGGGACTATTCCAAGAGACCCAGTACTTC. This translates into CASSHPGLFQETQYF. This chain links TRBV7-6 with TRBJ2-5; TRBD2 matches at 7 bases. CDR1 and CDR2 (germline): SGHVS, FNYEAQ. J gave up 1 base and V 5 bases, and 7 bases lay outside the gene matches. CDR3 size: 15 residues. The full variable domain, its missing parts supplied by reference TRBV7-6 and TRBJ2-5, is GAGVSQSPRYKVTKRGQDVALRCDPISGHVSLYWYRQALGQGPEFLTYFNYEAQQDKSGLPNDRFSAERPEGSISTLTIQRTEQRDSAMYRCASSHPGLFQETQYFGPGTRLLVL.

The chain recombines TRBV7-2 with TRBJ2-2, with TRBD2 identical over 8 bases. After removal of 1 base from V and 5 bases from J, the junction contained 9 bases not matched to a gene. Germline CDR1 SGHTA, CDR2 FQGNSA. This CDR3 region has 17 residues. As DNA, the CDR3 is TGTGCCAGCAGCTTAGGGATAGCGGGAACCGGGACCGGGGAGCTGTTTTTT. Amino acid sequence: CASSLGIAGTGTGELFF.

The chain is built from TRBV5-4 and TRBJ2-7, with D maybe TRBD2 (5 bases). Germline CDR1 SGHNT, CDR2 YYREEE (reference sequence). V shed 1 base and J shed 2 bases, with 10 bases lying between them. The CDR3 consists of 14 residues. CDR3 nucleotides: TGTGCCAGCAGCTTGATGGCGGGTCCCTACGAGCAGTACTTC. It is translated as CASSLMAGPYEQYF.

This sequence joins TRBV29-1 and TRBJ1-2, with 7 bases fitting TRBD1. This CDR3 region has 10 residues. V shed 7 bases and J 8 bases; nucleotides not matched to a gene: 4. The germline V gene has CDR1 SQVTM and CDR2 ANQGSEA. CDR3 coding DNA: TGCAGCGCCACAGGGGAGGGCTACACCTTC. Translating it yields CSATGEGYTF.

The chain has TRBV28 and TRBJ2-3, with D tentatively TRBD1 (6 bases). This CDR3 comprises 11 residues. The germline CDR1 and CDR2 sequences are MDHEN and SYDVKM. V was shortened by 10 bases and J by 14 bases, with 19 bases between the two germline ends. CDR3 residues: CATLTGPLLYF. In nucleotides, the CDR3 is TGTGCCACCTTGACAGGCCCACTTCTGTATTTT.

V and J are TRBV7-8 and TRBJ1-1; D perhaps matches TRBD1 (6 bases). Germline loops: CDR1 SGHVS, CDR2 FQNEAQ. There are 13 residues in the CDR3. The germline V and J ends were trimmed by 4 bases and 11 bases, with 17 bases remaining between them. CDR3 in DNA: TGTGCCAGCAGCTGGCCGGACAGCCTTTGGGCTTTCTTT. It yields the protein CASSWPDSLWAFF. Looking up the rest from reference TRBV7-8 and TRBJ1-1 gives the full variable domain: GAGVSQSPRYKVAKRGQDVALRCDPISGHVSLFWYQQALGQGPEFLTYFQNEAQLDKSGLPSDRFFAERPEGSVSTLKIQRTQQEDSAVYLCASSWPDSLWAFFGQGTRLTVV.

Only a few counts were recorded for this clone. The gene calls are TRBV4-2 and TRBJ2-3; 10 bases are shared with TRBD2. CDR3 size: 16 residues. Germline trimming cut 3 bases from V and 2 bases from J; bases unmatched to any gene: 5. Per germline, CDR1 LGHNA and CDR2 YNFKEQ. CDR3 in amino acids: CASSHVSGRATDTQYF. In DNA, the CDR3 is TGTGCCAGCAGCCACGTGAGCGGGAGGGCCACAGATACGCAGTATTTT.

This chain joins TRBV7-9 and TRBJ1-2; D remains unclear. V was clipped by 0 bases and J by 2 bases, with 7 bases between them. CDR3 size: 14 residues. Per germline, CDR1 SEHNR and CDR2 FQNEAQ (reference sequence). The CDR3 loop reads CASSLASSNYGYTF. The CDR3, as DNA: TGTGCCAGCAGCTTAGCCAGTTCCAACTATGGCTACACCTTC.

The chain employs TRBV23-1 and TRBJ1-6; unclear D gene. TRBV23-1 counts as an open reading frame of uncertain function. CDR3 size: 14 residues. Trimming pared 0 bases from V and 9 bases from J, leaving 9 bases between. Written as DNA, the CDR3 is TGCGCCAGCAGTCAATCGCCTGAAGCTTCACCCCTCCACTTT. It is translated as CASSQSPEASPLHF.

The sample holds a few counts of this clone. This sequence joins TRBV7-9 and TRBJ1-2, with a tentative D call TRBD1 (5 bases). The ends were cut back, 6 bases at V and 6 bases at J, with 11 bases in the middle. Germline CDR1 SEHNR, CDR2 FQNEAQ (reference sequence). CDR3 length: 12 amino acids. DNA of the CDR3: TGTGCCAGCAGATTCGGGGGAGATGGCTACACCTTC. It specifies CASRFGGDGYTF.

As concerns this clone: The junction does not match germline at one end; this may be a read error. The chain uses TRBV19 and TRBJ1-4; weak D call: TRBD1 (6 bases). From germline, CDR1 is LNHDA and CDR2 SQIVND (reference sequence). The CDR3 length is 16 residues. DNA for the CDR3: TGTGCCAGTAGTGTAGACAGGTCGGCGACTAATGAAAAACTGTTTTTT. Translation gives CASSVDRSATNEKLFF.

This clone has a handful of counts. J is TRBJ2-2 and V is TRBV27; the match to TRBD1 covers 7 bases. The CDR3 totals 15 residues. Germline V CDR1 and CDR2: MNHEY, SMNVEV (reference sequence). Trimming removed 6 bases from V and 3 bases from J; junction bases left unmatched: 7. The CDR3 reads CASRPRTGYTGELFF. The DNA for the CDR3 is TGTGCCAGCAGACCCCGGACAGGTTACACCGGGGAGCTGTTTTTT.

This clone was detected ten times or more. This CDR3 is also generated by other DNA sequences in the sample. J is TRBJ1-1 and V is TRBV7-9; unclear D gene. CDR3 length: 13 amino acids. Germline CDR1 is SEHNR and CDR2 is FQNEAQ (reference sequence). Trimming took 1 base from V and 0 from J, leaving 3 bases between them. This CDR3 reads CASSLDMNTEAFF. The DNA for the CDR3 is TGTGCCAGCAGCTTAGACATGAACACTGAAGCTTTCTTT.

The sample holds a few counts of this clone. The chain recombines TRBV13 with TRBJ2-7; D might be TRBD2 (6 bases). CDR1 is PRHDT and CDR2 is FYEKMQ in the germline V gene (reference sequence). V was pared by 4 bases and J by 10 bases, with 11 bases between. The CDR3 is 11 amino acids. This chain's CDR3 is CASSSEGGQYF. The CDR3 nucleotides read TGTGCCAGCAGCTCAGAGGGAGGCCAGTACTTC.

V usage is TRBV28 and J usage is TRBJ2-3, with 8 bases lining up with TRBD2. The germline CDR1 and CDR2 sequences are MDHEN and SYDVKM. Germline trimming cut 10 bases from V and 2 bases from J; bases unmatched to any gene: 11. This CDR3 has 15 amino acids. As DNA, the CDR3 is TGTGCCATCCGACCGGGGGGGCTCCTCACAGATACGCAGTATTTT. Residues: CAIRPGGLLTDTQYF. Together with reference TRBV28 and TRBJ2-3, the CDR3 gives the full variable domain: DVKVTQSSRYLVKRTGEKVFLECVQDMDHENMFWYRQDPGLGLRLIYFSYDVKMKEKGDIPEGYSVSREKKERFSLILESASTNQTSMYLCAIRPGGLLTDTQYFGPGTRLTVL.

The sample holds a few counts of this clone. The V and J genes are TRBV28 and TRBJ2-4, with 7 bases aligning to TRBD1. Per the germline V gene, CDR1 is MDHEN and CDR2 is SYDVKM. Germline trimming cut 7 bases from V and 3 bases from J; bases unmatched to any gene: 9. The CDR3 is 15 residues long. CDR3 residues: CASNSPGGRKNIQYF. In DNA, the CDR3 is TGTGCCAGCAACTCTCCAGGGGGACGCAAAAACATTCAGTACTTC.